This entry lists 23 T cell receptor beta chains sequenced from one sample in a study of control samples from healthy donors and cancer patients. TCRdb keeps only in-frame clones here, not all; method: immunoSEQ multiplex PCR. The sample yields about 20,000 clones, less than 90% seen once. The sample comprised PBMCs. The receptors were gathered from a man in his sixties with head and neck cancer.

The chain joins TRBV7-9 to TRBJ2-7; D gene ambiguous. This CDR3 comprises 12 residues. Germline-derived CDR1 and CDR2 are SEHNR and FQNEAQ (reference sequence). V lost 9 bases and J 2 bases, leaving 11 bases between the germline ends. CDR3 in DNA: TGTGCCAGTACCACAGCCCCCTACGAGCAGTACTTC. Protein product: CASTTAPYEQYF.

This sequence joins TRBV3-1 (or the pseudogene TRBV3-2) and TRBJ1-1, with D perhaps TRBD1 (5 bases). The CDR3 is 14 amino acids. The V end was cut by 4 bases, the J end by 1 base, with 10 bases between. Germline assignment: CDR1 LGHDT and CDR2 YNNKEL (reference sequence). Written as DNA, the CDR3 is TGTGCCAGCAGCCGGGACGTTCGGAACACTGAAGCTTTCTTT. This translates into CASSRDVRNTEAFF.

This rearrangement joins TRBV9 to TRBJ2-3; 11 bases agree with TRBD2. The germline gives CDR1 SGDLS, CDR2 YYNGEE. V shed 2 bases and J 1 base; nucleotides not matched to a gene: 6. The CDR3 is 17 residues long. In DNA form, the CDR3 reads TGTGCCAGCAGCGTGGGTTTACTAGCGGGGGGCACAGATACGCAGTATTTT. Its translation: CASSVGLLAGGTDTQYF.

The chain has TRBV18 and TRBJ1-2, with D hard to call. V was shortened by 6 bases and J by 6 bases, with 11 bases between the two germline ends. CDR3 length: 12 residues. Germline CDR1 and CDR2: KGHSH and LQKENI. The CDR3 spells CASSGTVNGYTF. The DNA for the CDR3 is TGTGCCAGCTCCGGCACTGTAAATGGCTACACCTTC.

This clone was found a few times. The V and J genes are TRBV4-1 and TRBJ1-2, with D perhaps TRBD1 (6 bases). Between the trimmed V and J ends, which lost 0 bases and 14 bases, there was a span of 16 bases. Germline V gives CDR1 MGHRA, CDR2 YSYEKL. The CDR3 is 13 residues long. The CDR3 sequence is CASSQDHGTLGTF. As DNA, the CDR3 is TGCGCCAGCAGCCAAGATCACGGGACATTGGGGACCTTC.

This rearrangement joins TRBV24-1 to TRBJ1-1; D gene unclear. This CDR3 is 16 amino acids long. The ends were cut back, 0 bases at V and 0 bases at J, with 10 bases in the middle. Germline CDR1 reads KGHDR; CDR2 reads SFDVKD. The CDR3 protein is CATSDLLSNLNTEAFF. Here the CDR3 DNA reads TGTGCCACCAGTGATTTGCTCAGCAATCTGAACACTGAAGCTTTCTTT.

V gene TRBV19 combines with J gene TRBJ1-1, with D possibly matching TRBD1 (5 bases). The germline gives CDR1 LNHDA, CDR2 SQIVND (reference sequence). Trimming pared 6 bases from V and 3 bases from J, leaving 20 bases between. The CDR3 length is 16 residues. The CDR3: CASSPNPGRGDTEAFF. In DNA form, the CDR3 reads TGTGCCAGTAGCCCGAACCCGGGGAGGGGCGACACTGAAGCTTTCTTT. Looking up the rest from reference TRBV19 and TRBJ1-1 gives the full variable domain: DGGITQSPKYLFRKEGQNVTLSCEQNLNHDAMYWYRQDPGQGLRLIYYSQIVNDFQKGDIAEGYSVSREKKESFPLTVTSAQKNPTAFYLCASSPNPGRGDTEAFFGQGTRLTVV.

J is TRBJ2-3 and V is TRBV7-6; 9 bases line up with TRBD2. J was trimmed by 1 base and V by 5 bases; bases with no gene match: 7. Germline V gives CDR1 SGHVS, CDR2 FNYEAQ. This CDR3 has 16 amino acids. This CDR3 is CASSLRLAAGTDTQYF. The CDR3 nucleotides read TGTGCCAGCAGCCTACGACTAGCGGCCGGCACAGATACGCAGTATTTT.

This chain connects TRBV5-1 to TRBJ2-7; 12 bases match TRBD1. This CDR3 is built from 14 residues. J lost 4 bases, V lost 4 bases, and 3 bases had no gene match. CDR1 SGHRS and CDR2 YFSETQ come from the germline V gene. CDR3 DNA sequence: TGCGCCAGCAGCCAGGGACAGGGGGCTTACGAGCAGTACTTC. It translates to CASSQGQGAYEQYF.

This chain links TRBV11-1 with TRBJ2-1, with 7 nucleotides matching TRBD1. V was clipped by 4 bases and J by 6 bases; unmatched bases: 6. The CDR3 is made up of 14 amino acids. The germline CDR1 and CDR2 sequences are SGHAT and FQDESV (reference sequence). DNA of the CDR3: TGTGCCAGCAGCTCAGGACAGGTTTCCAATGAGCAGTTCTTC. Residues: CASSSGQVSNEQFF.

Written as DNA, the CDR3 is TGCGCCAGCAGCCCCGGCGCCAGCACCTACGAGCAGTACTTC. This sequence encodes CASSPGASTYEQYF. This rearrangement joins TRBV5-1 to TRBJ2-7, with no clear D. This CDR3 has 14 amino acids. Germline V gene data show CDR1 as SGHRS and CDR2 as YFSETQ. V lost 4 bases to trimming and J lost 2 bases, with 13 bases between them.

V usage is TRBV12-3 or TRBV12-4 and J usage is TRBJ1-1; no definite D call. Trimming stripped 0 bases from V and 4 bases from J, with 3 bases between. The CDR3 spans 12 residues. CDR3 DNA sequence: TGTGCCAGCAGTTTAGCGGGCACTGAAGCTTTCTTT. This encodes CASSLAGTEAFF.

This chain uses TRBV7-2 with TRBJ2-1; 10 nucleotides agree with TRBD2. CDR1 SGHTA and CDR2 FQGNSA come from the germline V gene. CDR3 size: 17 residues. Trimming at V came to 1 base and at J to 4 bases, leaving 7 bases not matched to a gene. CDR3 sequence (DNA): TGTGCCAGCAGCTTAGTGCCGGCTAGCGGGGGTTACAATGAGCAGTTCTTC. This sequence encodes CASSLVPASGGYNEQFF.

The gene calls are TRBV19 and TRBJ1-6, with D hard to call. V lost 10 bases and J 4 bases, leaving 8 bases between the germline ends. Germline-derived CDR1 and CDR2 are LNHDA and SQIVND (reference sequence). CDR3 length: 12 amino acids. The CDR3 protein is CATTGYNSPLHF. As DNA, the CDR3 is TGTGCCACTACGGGGTATAATTCACCCCTCCACTTT.

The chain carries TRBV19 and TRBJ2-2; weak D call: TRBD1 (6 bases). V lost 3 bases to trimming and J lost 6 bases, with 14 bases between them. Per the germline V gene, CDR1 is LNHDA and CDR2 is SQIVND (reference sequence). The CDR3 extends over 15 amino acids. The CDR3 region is CASSIPHEGAGELFF. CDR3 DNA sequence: TGTGCCAGTAGTATTCCACACGAGGGGGCCGGGGAGCTGTTTTTT.

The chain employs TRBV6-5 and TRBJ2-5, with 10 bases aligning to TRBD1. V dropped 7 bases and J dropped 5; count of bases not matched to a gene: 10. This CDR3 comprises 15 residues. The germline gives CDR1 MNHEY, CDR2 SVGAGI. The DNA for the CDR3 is TGTGCCAGCAAGATCCGGGACAGGGGAAGCGAGACCCAGTACTTC. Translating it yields CASKIRDRGSETQYF.

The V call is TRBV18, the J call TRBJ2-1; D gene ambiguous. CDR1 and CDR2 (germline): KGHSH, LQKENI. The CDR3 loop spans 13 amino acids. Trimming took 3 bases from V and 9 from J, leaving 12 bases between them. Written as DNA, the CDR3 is TGTGCCAGCTCACCCGACGGGTTGGGTGAGCAGTTCTTC. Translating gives CASSPDGLGEQFF.

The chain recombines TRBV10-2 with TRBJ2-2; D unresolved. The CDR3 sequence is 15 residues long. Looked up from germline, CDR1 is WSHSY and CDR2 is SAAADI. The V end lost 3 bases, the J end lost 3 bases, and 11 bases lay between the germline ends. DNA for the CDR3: TGCGCCAGCAGTGATGGGCAGGCCGACACCGGGGAGCTGTTTTTT. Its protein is CASSDGQADTGELFF.

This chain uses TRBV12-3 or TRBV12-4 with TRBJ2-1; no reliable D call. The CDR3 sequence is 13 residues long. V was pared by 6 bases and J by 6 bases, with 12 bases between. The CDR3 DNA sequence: TGTGCCAGCAGCCTCTACACTGGCAATGAGCAGTTCTTC. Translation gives CASSLYTGNEQFF.

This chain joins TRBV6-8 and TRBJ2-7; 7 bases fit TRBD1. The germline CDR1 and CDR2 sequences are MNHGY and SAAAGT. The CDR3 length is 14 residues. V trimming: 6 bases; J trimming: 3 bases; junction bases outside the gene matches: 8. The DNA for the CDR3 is TGTGCCAGCAGCACCGGTTACAGGGGCTACGAGCAGTACTTC. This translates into CASSTGYRGYEQYF.

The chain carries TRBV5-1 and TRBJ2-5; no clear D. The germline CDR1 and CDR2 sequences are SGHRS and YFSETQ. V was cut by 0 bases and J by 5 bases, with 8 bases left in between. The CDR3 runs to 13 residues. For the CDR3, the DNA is TGCGCCAGCAGCTTGGATGCGACCGAGACCCAGTACTTC. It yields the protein CASSLDATETQYF. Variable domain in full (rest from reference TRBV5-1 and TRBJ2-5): KAGVTQTPRYLIKTRGQQVTLSCSPISGHRSVSWYQQTPGQGLQFLFEYFSETQRNKGNFPGRFSGRQFSNSRSEMNVSTLELGDSALYLCASSLDATETQYFGPGTRLLVL.

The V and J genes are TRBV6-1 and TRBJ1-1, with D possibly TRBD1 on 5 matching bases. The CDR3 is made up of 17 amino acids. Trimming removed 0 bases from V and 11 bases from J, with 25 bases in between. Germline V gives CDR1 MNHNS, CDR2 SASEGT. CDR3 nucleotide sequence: TGTGCCAGCAGTGAAGCGCTTCGGGGACTCTACGCCCCGAGGGCTTTCTTT. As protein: CASSEALRGLYAPRAFF.

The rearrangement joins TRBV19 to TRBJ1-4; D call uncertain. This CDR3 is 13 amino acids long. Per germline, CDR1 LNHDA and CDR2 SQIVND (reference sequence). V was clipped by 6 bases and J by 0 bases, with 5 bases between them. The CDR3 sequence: CASRFTTNEKLFF. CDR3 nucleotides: TGTGCCAGTAGGTTCACAACTAATGAAAAACTGTTTTTT.